The 13 T cell receptor beta chains below were found in one sample sequenced in a study of T cells after yellow fever vaccination. MiXCR, applied by TCRdb to the 5' RACE reads, yields one record per CDR3 protein. The sample yields under 300,000 distinct CDR3 sequences, about 7% seen once. The sample here was CD4+ T cells sorted from PBMCs, taken 15 days after the yellow fever booster vaccination. The receptor set was obtained from a man aged 25-40 years who received the YFV17D yellow fever vaccine.

The genes are TRBV11-2 and TRBJ2-3; D is undetermined. Germline-derived CDR1 and CDR2 are SGHAT and FQNNGV. The CDR3 consists of 16 residues. Trimming cost V 1 base and J 7 bases, with 18 bases left between them. The CDR3 spells CASSLGGGEPFYTQYF. The CDR3 DNA sequence: TGTGCCAGCAGCTTAGGCGGTGGGGAACCGTTTTATACGCAGTATTTT.

This clonotype has just a few counts. The rearrangement joins TRBV20-1 to TRBJ2-5; D assignment may be TRBD1 or TRBD2 (5 bases each). CDR3 length: 12 amino acids. V was pared by 5 bases and J by 4 bases, with 11 bases between. The germline V gene has CDR1 DFQATT and CDR2 SNEGSKA (reference sequence). CDR3 protein: CSAGTDTETQYF. CDR3 DNA sequence: TGCAGTGCTGGGACCGATACAGAGACCCAGTACTTC.

This clonotype was detected ten times or more. The chain uses TRBV20-1 and TRBJ2-7; TRBD1 matches 11 bases. The V and J ends lost 5 bases and 6 bases, in that order; junction bases with no gene match: 6. This CDR3 spans 13 amino acids. Germline V gene lookup returns CDR1 DFQATT and CDR2 SNEGSKA (reference sequence). The CDR3 nucleotides read TGCAGTGCTGGCGCCGGGACAGGGGGCGAGCAGTACTTC. This encodes CSAGAGTGGEQYF.

The gene calls are TRBV5-1 and TRBJ2-1; TRBD2 aligns across 14 bases. Germline loops: CDR1 SGHRS, CDR2 YFSETQ. The J segment lost 8 bases and the V segment lost 6 bases, leaving 10 bases of the junction unmatched. This CDR3 region has 16 residues. This CDR3 reads CASTGTSGRVGYEQFF. The CDR3 nucleotides are TGCGCCAGCACGGGGACTAGCGGGAGAGTTGGGTATGAGCAGTTCTTC.

The V gene is TRBV6-2 or TRBV6-3, the J gene TRBJ2-7; 10 nucleotides line up with TRBD2. The CDR3 loop spans 13 amino acids. CDR1 and CDR2 from the germline V gene are MNHEY and SVGEGT. V shed 7 bases, J shed 3 bases, and the junction held 3 bases outside the gene matches. This chain's CDR3 is CASTLAGVYEQYF. In DNA form, the CDR3 reads TGTGCCAGCACCCTAGCGGGAGTCTACGAGCAGTACTTC.

Of note for this clonotype: A read error may be the cause here, since a much bigger clone is one base away. The chain is built from TRBV10-3 and TRBJ2-1; 8 nucleotides agree with TRBD2. CDR3 length: 15 residues. From germline, CDR1 is ENHRY and CDR2 SYGVKD. V gave up 4 bases and J gave up 4 bases; unmatched junction bases: 6. CDR3 sequence: CAISGRAGAYNEQFF. CDR3 DNA sequence: TGTGCCATCAGTGGAAGAGCGGGAGCTTACAATGAGCAGTTCTTC.

In regard to this clonotype: Its ends do not fully match the called genes, so a read error is possible. This chain links TRBV27 with TRBJ2-6, with 7 bases lining up with TRBD1. The CDR3 contains 15 residues. Germline V gene data show CDR1 as MNHEY and CDR2 as SMNVEV (reference sequence). The CDR3 loop is CASRDSFSGANVLNF. CDR3 nucleotides: TGTGCCAGCCGGGACAGCTTCTCTGGGGCCAACGTCCTGAATTTC.

The genes are TRBV4-3 and TRBJ2-1, with 10 bases that match TRBD2. CDR1 is LGHNA, CDR2 YSLEER, per germline. This CDR3 contains 16 residues. J was trimmed by 7 bases and V by 1 base; bases with no gene match: 7. This CDR3 reads CASSQVLAGGGNEQFF. The CDR3 DNA follows: TGCGCCAGCAGCCAAGTATTAGCGGGAGGAGGGAATGAGCAGTTCTTC.

This clonotype was seen a handful of times. This rearrangement joins TRBV7-2 to TRBJ2-7; tentative D call: TRBD1 (5 bases). Trimming cost V 2 bases and J 6 bases, with 11 bases left between them. The length of the CDR3 is 13 residues. Germline-derived CDR1 and CDR2 are SGHTA and FQGNSA. CDR3 bases: TGTGCCAGCAGCTTATGGCAGGGCAGCGAGCAGTACTTC. Translated, it gives CASSLWQGSEQYF.

The chain has TRBV2 and TRBJ2-7; tentatively, D is TRBD1 (5 bases). In germline, CDR1 is SNHLY, CDR2 FYNNEI. The ends were cut back, 8 bases at V and 0 bases at J, with 14 bases in the middle. The CDR3 runs to 14 residues. Written as DNA, the CDR3 is TGTGCCAGCTATAAAAGGGGCGGCTCCTACGAGCAGTACTTC. It yields the protein CASYKRGGSYEQYF. Complete variable domain (other parts from reference TRBV2 and TRBJ2-7): EPEVTQTPSHQVTQMGQEVILRCVPISNHLYFYWYRQILGQKVEFLVSFYNNEISEKSEIFDDQFSVERPDGSNFTLKIRSTKLEDSAMYFCASYKRGGSYEQYFGPGTRLTVT.

This clonotype showed up many times. V and J are TRBV9 and TRBJ2-4; TRBD2 agrees at 8 bases. The V gene end was trimmed by 1 base and the J gene end by 5 bases; junction bases not matched to a gene: 5. CDR1 is SGDLS, CDR2 YYNGEE, per germline. This CDR3 region has 15 residues. CDR3 sequence reads: CASSVSPGGENIQYF. As DNA, the CDR3 is TGTGCCAGCAGCGTATCACCGGGGGGGGAAAACATTCAGTACTTC.

This clonotype came up a few times. The chain recombines TRBV6-1 with TRBJ2-7; 7 positions match TRBD1. Losses at the gene ends were 5 bases for V and 2 bases for J; bases not matched to a gene: 6. CDR3 size: 14 residues. In germline, CDR1 is MNHNS, CDR2 SASEGT. The CDR3 protein is CASSQQGLAYEQYF. Here the CDR3 DNA reads TGTGCCAGCAGTCAACAGGGGCTGGCCTACGAGCAGTACTTC.

The sample holds many counts of this clonotype. V is TRBV18 and J is TRBJ2-3; D not resolved. The germline V gene encodes CDR1 KGHSH and CDR2 LQKENI. The CDR3 is made up of 15 amino acids. Trimming shortened V by 0 bases and J by 2 bases, and 9 bases separated the two germline ends. CDR3 nucleotide sequence: TGTGCCAGCTCACCACCGTTGGTGAACACAGATACGCAGTATTTT. This gives the protein CASSPPLVNTDTQYF. Full variable domain (rest looked up from reference TRBV18 and TRBJ2-3): NAGVMQNPRHLVRRRGQEARLRCSPMKGHSHVYWYRQLPEEGLKFMVYLQKENIIDESGMPKERFSAEFPKEGPSILRIQQVVRGDSAAYFCASSPPLVNTDTQYFGPGTRLTVL.